This T cell receptor (beta chain) was captured in a study of T cell changes during pregnancy in multiple sclerosis. Libraries were prepared by immunoSEQ multiplex PCR; TCRdb keeps only in-frame clonotypes and omits some of them. This sample has around 80,000 clones, with around 90% found just once. The specimen comprised peripheral blood, sampled before pregnancy. The sequence came from a female donor with multiple sclerosis, enrolled in a pregnancy study.

In DNA form, the CDR3 reads TGTGCCAGCAGTTACTCGAGCCTAGCGGCGAATGAGCAGTTCTTC. It yields the protein CASSYSSLAANEQFF. The chain recombines TRBV6-5 with TRBJ2-1, with 7 bases aligning to TRBD2. The CDR3 is 15 amino acids. Germline-derived CDR1 and CDR2 are MNHEY and SVGAGI. V dropped 0 bases and J dropped 7; count of bases not matched to a gene: 6.